The 18 T cell receptor beta chains below were found in one sample sequenced in a study of blood T cell repertoires in COVID-19. The repertoire was sequenced with immunoSEQ multiplex PCR; TCRdb's copy has only in-frame clones and lacks some. The sample records approximately 140,000 clones, 65% to 90% being singletons. The sample comprised peripheral blood. These receptors came from a man between 70 and 80 years old with acute or convalescent COVID-19.

The chain uses TRBV2 and TRBJ1-6, with TRBD1 identical over 7 bases. CDR1 SNHLY and CDR2 FYNNEI come from the germline V gene. The V gene end was trimmed by 8 bases and the J gene end by 0 bases; junction bases not matched to a gene: 4. This CDR3 is 15 amino acids long. The CDR3 reads CASYRDSSYNSPLHF. DNA of the CDR3: TGTGCCAGCTACAGGGACAGCTCCTATAATTCACCCCTCCACTTT.

The gene calls are TRBV19 and TRBJ1-2, with D tentatively TRBD1 (6 bases). Germline assignment: CDR1 LNHDA and CDR2 SQIVND (reference sequence). V was pared by 5 bases and J by 0 bases, with 10 bases between. This CDR3 has 14 amino acids. In DNA, the CDR3 is TGTGCCAGTAGTGTACAGGGTACTAACTATGGCTACACCTTC. This encodes CASSVQGTNYGYTF. Full variable domain (remainder filled in from reference TRBV19 and TRBJ1-2): DGGITQSPKYLFRKEGQNVTLSCEQNLNHDAMYWYRQDPGQGLRLIYYSQIVNDFQKGDIAEGYSVSREKKESFPLTVTSAQKNPTAFYLCASSVQGTNYGYTFGSGTRLTVV.

V gene TRBV24-1 combines with J gene TRBJ2-5; 13 bases fit TRBD2. Looked up from germline, CDR1 is KGHDR and CDR2 is SFDVKD. There are 17 residues in the CDR3. V shed 4 bases and J 5 bases; nucleotides not matched to a gene: 9. CDR3 sequence (DNA): TGTGCCACCAGTGACCCCAGGACTAGCGGGAGTGAGGAGACCCAGTACTTC. Its protein product is CATSDPRTSGSEETQYF.

About this clone itself: The junction differs from germline at one of its ends, possibly a read error. Distinct nucleotide sequences in the sample also encode this CDR3. The V call is TRBV5-4, the J call TRBJ1-2; perhaps TRBD1 as D (6 bases). The CDR3 runs to 15 residues. Germline values: CDR1 SGHNT, CDR2 YYREEE (reference sequence). In nucleotides, the CDR3 is TGCGCCAGCAGCTTGGCTAACAGCCGGGACACCCCCGGCACCTTC. Residues: CASSLANSRDTPGTF. Based on the CDR3 plus reference TRBV5-4 and TRBJ1-2, the full variable domain is ETGVTQSPTHLIKTRGQQVTLRCSSQSGHNTVSWYQQALGQGPQFIFQYYREEENGRGNFPPRFSGLQFPNYSSELNVNALELDDSALYLCASSLANSRDTPGTFGSGTRLTVV.

The J gene is TRBJ1-2, the V gene TRBV7-8; 7 positions agree with TRBD1. Germline values: CDR1 SGHVS, CDR2 FQNEAQ. CDR3 length equals 14 residues. V lost 0 bases to trimming and J lost 3 bases; unmatched junction nucleotides: 1. CDR3 in amino acids: CASSLAQGDYGYTF. In DNA form, the CDR3 reads TGTGCCAGCAGCTTAGCGCAGGGGGACTATGGCTACACCTTC.

The V gene is TRBV27, the J gene TRBJ2-3; 8 bases map to TRBD2. The length of the CDR3 is 14 residues. Germline CDR1 reads MNHEY; CDR2 reads SMNVEV (reference sequence). Trimming took 3 bases from V and 4 from J; bases not matched to a gene: 3. The CDR3 protein is CASSLSGRPDTQYF. The CDR3 nucleotides are TGTGCCAGCAGTTTGAGCGGGAGACCAGATACGCAGTATTTT.

The chain employs TRBV6-2 or TRBV6-3 and TRBJ2-1, with D possibly TRBD2 on 5 matching bases. Germline CDR1 MNHEY, CDR2 SVGEGT. The CDR3 consists of 19 residues. Trimming cost V 5 bases and J 0 bases, with 23 bases left between them. CDR3 DNA sequence: TGTGCCAGCAGTCGTCTCATTCGATTTAGCGTTAGCTCCTACAATGAGCAGTTCTTC. Translation: CASSRLIRFSVSSYNEQFF.

The V gene is TRBV24-1, the J gene TRBJ2-2, with D uncertain. Trimming left V 9 bases short and J 1 base short, with 8 bases between. The CDR3 totals 13 residues. Germline V CDR1 and CDR2: KGHDR, SFDVKD. In nucleotides, the CDR3 is TGTGCCACCGGCCAGGAGAACACCGGGGAGCTGTTTTTT. Translated: CATGQENTGELFF.

The chain joins TRBV4-3 to TRBJ1-1; no definite D call. This CDR3 has 15 residues. The germline V gene has CDR1 LGHNA and CDR2 YSLEER. The V and J ends lost 0 bases and 0 bases respectively, with 8 bases between them. The DNA for the CDR3 is TGCGCCAGCAGCCAAGACAGGCAGGTGAACACTGAAGCTTTCTTT. Encoded protein: CASSQDRQVNTEAFF.

Regarding this clone: One end of the junction fails to match germline, which may point to a read error. V usage is TRBV7-7 and J usage is TRBJ2-5; 7 nucleotides agree with TRBD1. The CDR3 is made up of 14 amino acids. From germline, CDR1 is SSHAT and CDR2 FNYEAQ (reference sequence). DNA of the CDR3: TGTGCTAGCAGCCTCGACAGGGTGGGGGAGACCCAGTACTTC. Protein sequence: CASSLDRVGETQYF.

The chain couples TRBV6-2 or TRBV6-3 to TRBJ2-7; TRBD1 aligns across 9 bases. After removal of 6 bases from V and 0 bases from J, the junction contained 6 bases not matched to a gene. This CDR3 is built from 15 residues. CDR1 and CDR2 (germline): MNHEY, SVGEGT. The CDR3 nucleotides are TGTGCCAGCAGGCCTCCGGGACAGGGCTCCTACGAGCAGTACTTC. Translated: CASRPPGQGSYEQYF.

The V call is TRBV9, the J call TRBJ2-7; D is unclear. V was pared by 2 bases and J by 0 bases, with 12 bases between. This CDR3 has 15 residues. Germline V CDR1 and CDR2: SGDLS, YYNGEE. The CDR3 sequence: CASSVTSYSSYEQYF. The CDR3 DNA is TGTGCCAGCAGCGTGACATCGTACAGCTCCTACGAGCAGTACTTC. Looking up the rest from reference TRBV9 and TRBJ2-7 gives the full variable domain: DSGVTQTPKHLITATGQRVTLRCSPRSGDLSVYWYQQSLDQGLQFLIQYYNGEERAKGNILERFSAQQFPDLHSELNLSSLELGDSALYFCASSVTSYSSYEQYFGPGTRLTVT.

The V and J genes are TRBV29-1 and TRBJ2-5; TRBD1 matches 9 bases. Germline V gene sequence: CDR1 SQVTM, CDR2 ANQGSEA. V was pared by 3 bases and J by 4 bases, with 6 bases of the junction left unmatched. This CDR3 spans 14 amino acids. In DNA, the CDR3 is TGCAGCGTTGACGGCACAGGGGGCGGAGAGACCCAGTACTTC. This sequence encodes CSVDGTGGGETQYF.

This rearrangement joins TRBV6-5 to TRBJ2-1, with 15 bases lining up with TRBD2. With 6 bases clipped from V and 9 bases from J, the junction kept 3 bases outside the gene matches. The CDR3 sequence is 14 residues long. Germline loops: CDR1 MNHEY, CDR2 SVGAGI. In DNA form, the CDR3 reads TGTGCCAGCAGGGGACTAGCGGGAGGAGTTGAGCAGTTCTTC. It translates to CASRGLAGGVEQFF.

This clone was detected only a few times. The rearrangement joins TRBV9 to TRBJ2-7; 11 bases fit TRBD2. CDR1 and CDR2 (germline): SGDLS, YYNGEE. This CDR3 spans 14 amino acids. V lost 4 bases and J lost 4; bases outside the gene matches: 4. The CDR3 spells CASSPGTSGYEQYF. Written as DNA, the CDR3 is TGTGCCAGCAGCCCCGGGACTAGCGGTTACGAGCAGTACTTC.

The V and J genes are TRBV4-3 and TRBJ2-1; TRBD2 matches 10 bases. CDR1 and CDR2 (germline): LGHNA, YSLEER. The CDR3 extends over 15 amino acids. Trimming at V came to 0 bases and at J to 7 bases, leaving 3 bases not matched to a gene. DNA of the CDR3: TGCGCCAGCAGCCAAGATCAAGCGGGAGGGAATGAGCAGTTCTTC. Amino acids: CASSQDQAGGNEQFF.

This clone occurred once. The chain recombines TRBV28 with TRBJ2-1, with unresolved D. This CDR3 region has 15 residues. Trimming left V 2 bases short and J 0 bases short, with 8 bases between. Germline-derived CDR1 and CDR2 are MDHEN and SYDVKM. The CDR3 region has the DNA TGTGCCAGCAGTTTAGCGGAAAGCTCCTACAATGAGCAGTTCTTC. It translates to CASSLAESSYNEQFF.

The chain carries TRBV7-2 and TRBJ1-4; no definite D call. Trimming removed 3 bases from V and 6 bases from J, with 23 bases in between. There are 18 residues in the CDR3. From germline, CDR1 is SGHTA and CDR2 FQGNSA. The CDR3 here is CASSFDPFGSRKDEKLFF. The CDR3 DNA sequence: TGTGCCAGCAGCTTCGATCCCTTCGGGTCGCGAAAGGATGAAAAACTGTTTTTT. Full variable domain (rest looked up from reference TRBV7-2 and TRBJ1-4): GAGVSQSPSNKVTEKGKDVELRCDPISGHTALYWYRQSLGQGLEFLIYFQGNSAPDKSGLPSDRFSAERTGGSVSTLTIQRTQQEDSAVYLCASSFDPFGSRKDEKLFFGSGTQLSVL.